This T cell receptor beta chain was captured by sequencing in a study of tumor-infiltrating lymphocytes in localized non-small cell lung cancer. Study summary: Patients included smokers and never-smokers with various histologies, some sampled after neoadjuvant chemotherapy. Study outcomes and limitations: IM1 and IM2 tumors showed no difference in T-cell fraction.

As regards this clone: Its antigen is still unknown.

Germline V gene data show CDR1 as SGHDT and CDR2 as YYEEEE. Trimming cost V 1 base and J 0 bases, with 10 bases left between them. The CDR3 has 15 amino acids. This table comes from immunoSEQ multiplex PCR, and its TCRdb copy is limited to in-frame clones, with some not included. This sample has 15,000 to 20,000 clones, with around 72% found just once. The sequenced material came from lung tumor tissue. The TCR originated in a human donor with non-small cell lung cancer. This chain uses TRBV5-6 with TRBJ1-1; weak D call: TRBD1 (5 bases). The DNA for the CDR3 is TGTGCCAGCAGCTTGTTGGGGCCTATGAACACTGAAGCTTTCTTT. Its protein is CASSLLGPMNTEAFF.